The entry below describes one TCR beta chain. The data derive from a study of blood T cell repertoires in COVID-19. Study-wide context: The United States, Italy and Spain supplied acute and convalescent COVID-19 samples. T cells, B-cell-depleted T cells, or PBMCs supplied cDNA or gDNA.

Per the authors' pipeline: Estimation of nucleated cell counts was performed using reference gene primer amplification. Sequencing used immunoSEQ multiplex PCR; TCRdb keeps in-frame clones, though not all of them. V and J calls and clone size are those listed in that table; D and trimming were worked out from the DNA. The sample has about 80,000 clones; about 91% are singletons. Germline V gene lookup returns CDR1 SGHAT and CDR2 FQNNGV. The CDR3 is 15 amino acids. V dropped 5 bases and J dropped 2; count of bases not matched to a gene: 9. The sample taken for sequencing was peripheral blood. V usage is TRBV11-2 and J usage is TRBJ2-7, with TRBD1 matching 7 bases. The receptor's source is an elderly woman with acute or convalescent COVID-19. CDR3 protein: CASSRDRVEAYEQYF. The CDR3, as DNA: TGTGCCAGCAGCCGAGACAGGGTGGAGGCCTACGAGCAGTACTTC.